The 10 T cell receptor beta chains below come from one sample, sequenced in a study of early T cells in non-severe SARS-CoV-2 infection. Using its own MiXCR run on the 5' RACE reads, TCRdb lists one record per CDR3 protein. Found here are 50,000 to 60,000 distinct CDR3 sequences, under 14% of them singletons; the top ten hold roughly a tenth. The sequenced sample consisted of whole blood. These receptors were obtained from an adult who was a healthcare worker with PCR-confirmed SARS-CoV-2 infection or an uninfected control (not recorded which).

The V call is TRBV2, the J call TRBJ1-1; no definite D call. Trimming left V 5 bases short and J 1 base short, with 5 bases between. CDR1 SNHLY and CDR2 FYNNEI come from the germline V gene. There are 12 residues in the CDR3. In nucleotides, the CDR3 is TGTGCCAGCAGTTACGGGAACACTGAAGCTTTCTTT. Its translation is CASSYGNTEAFF.

V and J are TRBV2 and TRBJ1-5; TRBD1 matches 9 bases. CDR1 is SNHLY, CDR2 FYNNEI, per germline. The CDR3 consists of 14 residues. J lost 7 bases, V lost 7 bases, and 8 bases had no gene match. The CDR3 region is CASKPTGGRQPQHF. CDR3 bases: TGTGCCAGCAAACCAACAGGGGGCCGGCAGCCCCAGCATTTT.

Regarding this clonotype: A clone one base away is much larger, so this may be a read error. The V and J genes are TRBV19 and TRBJ2-3; no firm D call. CDR3 length equals 14 residues. The germline gives CDR1 LNHDA, CDR2 SQIVND (reference sequence). In DNA form, the CDR3 reads TGTGCCTGTAGAGTGGTATCCTCCACAGATACGCAGTATTTT. Its protein is CACRVVSSTDTQYF.

This clonotype was found many times. V and J are TRBV12-3 or TRBV12-4 and TRBJ2-5; 9 bases line up with TRBD1. The trim removed 5 bases at V and 7 bases at J, leaving 5 bases unmatched. The CDR3 spans 13 residues. The CDR3 DNA reads TGTGCCAGCAGTCCAGGACAGGGGTTGACCCAGTACTTC. Its protein is CASSPGQGLTQYF.

V and J are TRBV5-1 and TRBJ1-1, with unresolved D. The germline V gene has CDR1 SGHRS and CDR2 YFSETQ. The CDR3 has 14 residues. Trimming shortened V by 0 bases and J by 4 bases, and 10 bases separated the two germline ends. CDR3 nucleotides: TGCGCCAGCAGCTTGGCAGGTGACGGCACTGAAGCTTTCTTT. It translates to CASSLAGDGTEAFF.

The chain has TRBV10-3 and TRBJ1-1; D is possibly TRBD1 (5 bases). The germline gives CDR1 ENHRY, CDR2 SYGVKD. Trimming removed 6 bases from V and 5 bases from J, with 19 bases in between. This CDR3 is 15 amino acids long. CDR3 sequence: CAISRAWGVETEAFF. The CDR3, as DNA: TGTGCCATCAGCAGGGCCTGGGGTGTAGAAACTGAAGCTTTCTTT.

At least ten counts were recorded for this clonotype. This chain connects TRBV5-1 to TRBJ2-7, with a possible D match to TRBD1 (6 bases). The CDR3 contains 12 residues. Germline V gene sequence: CDR1 SGHRS, CDR2 YFSETQ. V dropped 7 bases and J dropped 0 bases, with 8 bases sitting between them. The DNA for the CDR3 is TGCGCCAGCGGGGACACCTCCTACGAGCAGTACTTC. Protein: CASGDTSYEQYF.

The CDR3 is CSVESTPASTDTQYF. CDR3 nucleotide sequence: TGCAGCGTTGAAAGTACCCCTGCTAGCACAGATACGCAGTATTTT. This sequence joins TRBV29-1 and TRBJ2-3; D not resolved. V shed 2 bases and J shed 0 bases, with 12 bases lying between them. The CDR3 consists of 15 residues. CDR1 is SQVTM and CDR2 is ANQGSEA in the germline V gene.

The chain carries TRBV10-3 and TRBJ2-2; unclear D gene. The germline V and J ends were trimmed by 2 bases and 6 bases, with 7 bases remaining between them. Germline lookup yields CDR1 ENHRY and CDR2 SYGVKD. The CDR3 consists of 13 residues. The CDR3 DNA sequence: TGTGCCATCAGTGAGCTGTCTGCCGGGGAGCTGTTTTTT. It codes for CAISELSAGELFF.

The chain couples TRBV19 to TRBJ2-4, with 7 bases fitting TRBD1. Germline CDR1 and CDR2: LNHDA and SQIVND (reference sequence). The CDR3 spans 15 residues. With 4 bases clipped from V and 2 bases from J, the junction kept 5 bases outside the gene matches. The chain's CDR3 is CASSTQTGPKNIQYF. The CDR3 nucleotides are TGTGCCAGTAGTACCCAGACAGGGCCCAAAAACATTCAGTACTTC. The whole variable domain, filled in from reference TRBV19 and TRBJ2-4, reads DGGITQSPKYLFRKEGQNVTLSCEQNLNHDAMYWYRQDPGQGLRLIYYSQIVNDFQKGDIAEGYSVSREKKESFPLTVTSAQKNPTAFYLCASSTQTGPKNIQYFGAGTRLSVL.